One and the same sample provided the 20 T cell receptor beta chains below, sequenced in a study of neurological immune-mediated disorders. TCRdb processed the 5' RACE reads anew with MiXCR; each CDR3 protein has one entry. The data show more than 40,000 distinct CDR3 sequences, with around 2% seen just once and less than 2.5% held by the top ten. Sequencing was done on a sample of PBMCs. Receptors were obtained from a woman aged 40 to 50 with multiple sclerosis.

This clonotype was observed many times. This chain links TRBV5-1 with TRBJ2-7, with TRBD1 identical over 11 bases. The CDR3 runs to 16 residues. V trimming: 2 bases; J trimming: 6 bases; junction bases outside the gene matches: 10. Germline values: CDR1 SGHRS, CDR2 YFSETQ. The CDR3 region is CASSFSPGQGVLEQYF. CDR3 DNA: TGCGCCAGCAGCTTCTCTCCGGGACAGGGGGTTCTCGAGCAGTACTTC.

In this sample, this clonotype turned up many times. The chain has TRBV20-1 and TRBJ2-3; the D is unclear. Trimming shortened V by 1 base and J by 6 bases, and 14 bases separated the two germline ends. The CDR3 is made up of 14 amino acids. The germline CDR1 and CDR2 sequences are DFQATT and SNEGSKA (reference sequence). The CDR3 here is CSARVATGSDTQYF. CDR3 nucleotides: TGCAGTGCTAGAGTGGCAACCGGTAGCGATACGCAGTATTTT.

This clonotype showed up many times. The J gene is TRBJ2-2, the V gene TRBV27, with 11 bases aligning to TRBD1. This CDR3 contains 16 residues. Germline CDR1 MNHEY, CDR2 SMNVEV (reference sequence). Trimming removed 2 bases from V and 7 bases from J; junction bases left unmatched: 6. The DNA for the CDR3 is TGTGCCAGCAGTTTAAGGGACAGGGGGGAGGACGGGGAGCTGTTTTTT. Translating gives CASSLRDRGEDGELFF.

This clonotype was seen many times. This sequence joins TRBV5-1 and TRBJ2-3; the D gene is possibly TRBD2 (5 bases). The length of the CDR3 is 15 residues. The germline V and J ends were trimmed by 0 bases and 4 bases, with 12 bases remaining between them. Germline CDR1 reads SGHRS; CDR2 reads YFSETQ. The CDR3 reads CASSLGHGGADTQYF. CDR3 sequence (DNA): TGCGCCAGCAGCTTGGGCCATGGAGGAGCAGATACGCAGTATTTT.

The CDR3 here is CASSSRTGGTGELFF. The CDR3 DNA is TGTGCCAGCAGCTCCCGGACAGGGGGGACCGGGGAGCTGTTTTTT. J is TRBJ2-2 and V is TRBV11-3, with 10 bases that match TRBD1. From germline, CDR1 is SGHNT and CDR2 YENEEA. The CDR3 contains 15 residues. Trimming at V came to 4 bases and at J to 5 bases, leaving 4 bases not matched to a gene.

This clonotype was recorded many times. The CDR3 DNA reads as TGTGCCATCAGTGGGAAAGGGATCAACTATGGCTACACCTTC. Translation: CAISGKGINYGYTF. The gene calls are TRBV10-3 and TRBJ1-2; D gene unclear. Trimming left V 4 bases short and J 2 bases short, with 11 bases between. This CDR3 region has 14 residues. Germline V gene lookup returns CDR1 ENHRY and CDR2 SYGVKD.

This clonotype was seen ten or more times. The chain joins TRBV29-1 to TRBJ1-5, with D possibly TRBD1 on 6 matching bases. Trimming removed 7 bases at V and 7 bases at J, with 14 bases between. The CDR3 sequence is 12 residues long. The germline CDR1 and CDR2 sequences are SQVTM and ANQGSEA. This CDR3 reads CSAGAGDQPQHF. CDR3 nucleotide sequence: TGCAGCGCCGGAGCAGGGGACCAGCCCCAGCATTTT.

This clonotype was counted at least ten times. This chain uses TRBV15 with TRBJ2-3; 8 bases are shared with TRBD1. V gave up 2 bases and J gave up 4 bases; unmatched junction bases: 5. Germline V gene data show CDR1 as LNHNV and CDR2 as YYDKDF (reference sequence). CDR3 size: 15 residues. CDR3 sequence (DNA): TGTGCCACCAGCAGACAGGGGGCGGAGGCAGATACGCAGTATTTT. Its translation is CATSRQGAEADTQYF.

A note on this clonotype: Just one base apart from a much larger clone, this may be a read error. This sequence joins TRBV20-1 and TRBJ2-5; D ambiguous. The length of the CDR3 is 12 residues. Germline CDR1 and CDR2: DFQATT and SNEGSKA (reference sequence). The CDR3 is CSASGLRENQYF. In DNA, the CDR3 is TGCAGTGCTTCGGGCCTTAGAGAGAACCAGTACTTC.

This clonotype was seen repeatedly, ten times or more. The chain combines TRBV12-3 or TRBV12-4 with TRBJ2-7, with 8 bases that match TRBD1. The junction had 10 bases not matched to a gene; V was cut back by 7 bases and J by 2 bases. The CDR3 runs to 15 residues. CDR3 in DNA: TGTGCCAGCAACTTGGGGACAGGTGGGCCCTACGAGCAGTACTTC. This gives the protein CASNLGTGGPYEQYF.

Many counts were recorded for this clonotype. This CDR3 is CASSRAAKVFF. CDR3 nucleotide sequence: TGTGCCAGCAGTAGAGCGGCCAAGGTGTTTTTT. The J gene is TRBJ1-4, the V gene TRBV6-6, with no clear D. CDR3 length equals 11 residues. Germline V gene lookup returns CDR1 MNHNY and CDR2 SVGAGI (reference sequence). V lost 5 bases and J 15 bases, leaving 13 bases between the germline ends.

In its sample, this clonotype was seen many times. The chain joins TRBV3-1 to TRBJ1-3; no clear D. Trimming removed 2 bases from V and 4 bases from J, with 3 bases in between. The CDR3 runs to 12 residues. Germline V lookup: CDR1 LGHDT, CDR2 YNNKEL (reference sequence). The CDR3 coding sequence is TGTGCCAGCAGCCAACTGGGAAACACCATATATTTT. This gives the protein CASSQLGNTIYF.

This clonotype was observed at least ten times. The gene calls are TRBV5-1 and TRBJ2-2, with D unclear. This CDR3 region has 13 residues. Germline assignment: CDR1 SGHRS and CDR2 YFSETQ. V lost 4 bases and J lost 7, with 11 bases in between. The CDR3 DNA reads TGCGCCAGCAGCCCTCCGGTGGGCGGGGAGCTGTTTTTT. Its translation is CASSPPVGGELFF.

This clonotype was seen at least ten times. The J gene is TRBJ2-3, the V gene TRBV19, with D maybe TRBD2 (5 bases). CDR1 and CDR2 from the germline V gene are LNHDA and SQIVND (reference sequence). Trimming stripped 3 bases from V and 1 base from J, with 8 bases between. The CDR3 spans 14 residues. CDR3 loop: CASSMRAGTDTQYF. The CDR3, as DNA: TGTGCCAGTAGTATGCGGGCAGGCACAGATACGCAGTATTTT.

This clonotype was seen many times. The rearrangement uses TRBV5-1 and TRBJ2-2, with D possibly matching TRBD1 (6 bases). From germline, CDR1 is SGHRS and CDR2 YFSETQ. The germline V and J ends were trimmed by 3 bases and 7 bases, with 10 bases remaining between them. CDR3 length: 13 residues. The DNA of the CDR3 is TGCGCCAGCAGCTGGGACATGAGCGGGGAGCTGTTTTTT. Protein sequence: CASSWDMSGELFF. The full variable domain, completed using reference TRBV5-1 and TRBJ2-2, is KAGVTQTPRYLIKTRGQQVTLSCSPISGHRSVSWYQQTPGQGLQFLFEYFSETQRNKGNFPGRFSGRQFSNSRSEMNVSTLELGDSALYLCASSWDMSGELFFGEGSRLTVL.

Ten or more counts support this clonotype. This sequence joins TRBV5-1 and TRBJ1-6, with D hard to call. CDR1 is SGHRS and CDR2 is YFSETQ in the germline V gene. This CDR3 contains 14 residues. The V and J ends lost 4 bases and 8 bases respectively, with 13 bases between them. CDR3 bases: TGCGCCAGCAGCATTACACCTACGGATTCACCCCTCCACTTT. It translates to CASSITPTDSPLHF.

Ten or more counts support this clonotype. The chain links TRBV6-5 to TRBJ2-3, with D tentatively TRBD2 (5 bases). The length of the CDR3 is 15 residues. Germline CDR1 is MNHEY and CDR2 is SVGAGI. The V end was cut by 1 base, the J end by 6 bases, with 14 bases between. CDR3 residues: CASSYFPVEADTQYF. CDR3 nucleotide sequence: TGTGCCAGCAGTTACTTCCCGGTGGAGGCGGATACGCAGTATTTT.

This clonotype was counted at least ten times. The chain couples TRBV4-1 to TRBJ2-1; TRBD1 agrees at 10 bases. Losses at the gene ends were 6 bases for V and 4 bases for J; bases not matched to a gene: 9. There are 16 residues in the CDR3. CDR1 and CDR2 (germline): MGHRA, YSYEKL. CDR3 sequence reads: CASRRPGTGVYNEQFF. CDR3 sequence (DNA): TGCGCCAGCAGACGTCCCGGGACAGGGGTTTACAATGAGCAGTTCTTC.

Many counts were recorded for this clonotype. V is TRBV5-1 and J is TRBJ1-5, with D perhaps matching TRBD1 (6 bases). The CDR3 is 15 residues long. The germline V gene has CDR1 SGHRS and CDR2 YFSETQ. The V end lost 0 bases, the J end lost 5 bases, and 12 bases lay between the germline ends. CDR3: CASSLAGQGHQPQHF. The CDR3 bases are TGCGCCAGCAGCTTGGCCGGGCAGGGGCATCAGCCCCAGCATTTT.

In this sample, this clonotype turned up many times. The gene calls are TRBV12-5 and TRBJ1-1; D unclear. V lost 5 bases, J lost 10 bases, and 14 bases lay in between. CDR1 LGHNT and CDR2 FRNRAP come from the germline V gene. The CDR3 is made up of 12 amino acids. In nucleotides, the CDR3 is TGTGCTAGTGGTCAAGGACCGACCGGAGCTTTCTTT. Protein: CASGQGPTGAFF.